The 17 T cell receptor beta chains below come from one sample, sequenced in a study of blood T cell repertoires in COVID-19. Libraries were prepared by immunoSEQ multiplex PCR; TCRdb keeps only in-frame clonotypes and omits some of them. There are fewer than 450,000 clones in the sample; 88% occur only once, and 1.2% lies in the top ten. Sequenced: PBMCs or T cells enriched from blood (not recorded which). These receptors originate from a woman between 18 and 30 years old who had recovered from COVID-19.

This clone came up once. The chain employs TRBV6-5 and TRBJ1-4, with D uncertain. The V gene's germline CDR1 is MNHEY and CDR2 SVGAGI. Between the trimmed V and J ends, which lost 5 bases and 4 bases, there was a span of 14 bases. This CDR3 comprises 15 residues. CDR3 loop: CASSPQEGYNEKLFF. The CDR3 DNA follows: TGTGCCAGCAGTCCTCAGGAGGGATATAATGAAAAACTGTTTTTT.

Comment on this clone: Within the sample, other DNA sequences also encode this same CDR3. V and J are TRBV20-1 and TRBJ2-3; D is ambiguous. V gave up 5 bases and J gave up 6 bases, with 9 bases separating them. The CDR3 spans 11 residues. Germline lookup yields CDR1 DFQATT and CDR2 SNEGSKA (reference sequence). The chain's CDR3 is CSAPPGDTQYF. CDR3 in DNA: TGCAGTGCTCCTCCGGGTGATACGCAGTATTTT.

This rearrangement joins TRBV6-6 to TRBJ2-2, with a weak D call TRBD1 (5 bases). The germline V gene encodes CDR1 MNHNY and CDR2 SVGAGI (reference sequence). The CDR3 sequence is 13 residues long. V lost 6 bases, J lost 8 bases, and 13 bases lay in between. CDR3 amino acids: CASSGQVWGELFF. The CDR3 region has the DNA TGTGCCAGCAGCGGACAAGTCTGGGGGGAGCTGTTTTTT.

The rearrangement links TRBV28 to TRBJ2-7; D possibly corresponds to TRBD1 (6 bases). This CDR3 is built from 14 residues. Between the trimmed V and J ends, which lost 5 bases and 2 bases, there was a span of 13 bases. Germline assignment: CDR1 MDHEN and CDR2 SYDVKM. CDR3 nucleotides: TGTGCCAGCAGTGCTGGACAGATTACCTACGAGCAGTACTTC. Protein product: CASSAGQITYEQYF.

CDR3 amino acids: CASTSGGSYNEQFF. In DNA form, the CDR3 reads TGTGCCAGCACTAGCGGGGGGTCCTACAATGAGCAGTTCTTC. The chain uses TRBV6-1 and TRBJ2-1; 11 bases are shared with TRBD2. This CDR3 region has 14 residues. Germline assignment: CDR1 MNHNS and CDR2 SASEGT. J was trimmed by 1 base and V by 7 bases; bases with no gene match: 0.

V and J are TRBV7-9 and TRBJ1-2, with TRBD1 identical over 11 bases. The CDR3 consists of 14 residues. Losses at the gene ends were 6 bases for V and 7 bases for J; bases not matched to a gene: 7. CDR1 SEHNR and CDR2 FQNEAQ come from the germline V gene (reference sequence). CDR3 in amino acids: CASSKGQGGLGYTF. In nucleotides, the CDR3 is TGTGCCAGCAGTAAGGGACAGGGGGGCCTTGGCTACACCTTC.

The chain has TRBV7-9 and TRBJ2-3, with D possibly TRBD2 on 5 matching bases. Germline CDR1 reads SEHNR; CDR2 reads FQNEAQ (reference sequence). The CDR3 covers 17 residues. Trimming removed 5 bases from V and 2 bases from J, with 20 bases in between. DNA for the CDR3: TGTGCCAGCAGCCGCCCGGAGGCGGCGAACCCCACAGATACGCAGTATTTT. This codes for CASSRPEAANPTDTQYF. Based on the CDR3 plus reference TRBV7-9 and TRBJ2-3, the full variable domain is DTGVSQNPRHKITKRGQNVTFRCDPISEHNRLYWYRQTLGQGPEFLTYFQNEAQLEKSRLLSDRFSAERPKGSFSTLEIQRTEQGDSAMYLCASSRPEAANPTDTQYFGPGTRLTVL.

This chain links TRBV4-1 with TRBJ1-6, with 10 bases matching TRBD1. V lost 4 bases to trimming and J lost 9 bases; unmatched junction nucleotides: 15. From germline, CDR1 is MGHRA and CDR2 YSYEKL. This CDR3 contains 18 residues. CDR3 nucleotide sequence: TGCGCCAGCAGCCCCGACGGGGCGGGACAGGGGTTTCCTTCACCCCTCCACTTT. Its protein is CASSPDGAGQGFPSPLHF.

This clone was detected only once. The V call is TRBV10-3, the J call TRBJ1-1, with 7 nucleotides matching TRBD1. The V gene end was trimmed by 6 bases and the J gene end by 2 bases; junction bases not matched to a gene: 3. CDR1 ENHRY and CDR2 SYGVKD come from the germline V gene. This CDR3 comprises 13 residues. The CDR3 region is CAIRTGTNTEAFF. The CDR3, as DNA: TGTGCCATCAGGACAGGGACAAACACTGAAGCTTTCTTT.

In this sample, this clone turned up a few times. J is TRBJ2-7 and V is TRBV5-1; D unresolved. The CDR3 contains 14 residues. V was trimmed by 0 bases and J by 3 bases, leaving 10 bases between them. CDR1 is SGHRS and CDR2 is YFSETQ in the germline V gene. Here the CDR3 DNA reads TGCGCCAGCAGCTTGGGCCGTCAGGTCTACGAGCAGTACTTC. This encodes CASSLGRQVYEQYF.

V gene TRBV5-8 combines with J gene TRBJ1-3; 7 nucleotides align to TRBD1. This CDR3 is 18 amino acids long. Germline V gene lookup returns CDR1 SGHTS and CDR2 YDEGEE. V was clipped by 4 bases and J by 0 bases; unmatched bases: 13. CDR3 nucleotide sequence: TGTGCCAGCAGCATGGACAGGTTAAGCTTCTCCTCTGGAAACACCATATATTTT. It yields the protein CASSMDRLSFSSGNTIYF.

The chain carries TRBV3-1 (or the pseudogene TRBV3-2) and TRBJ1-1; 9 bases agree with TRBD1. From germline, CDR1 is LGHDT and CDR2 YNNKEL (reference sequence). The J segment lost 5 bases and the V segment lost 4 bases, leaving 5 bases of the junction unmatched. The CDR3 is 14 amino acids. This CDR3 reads CASSPGTGITEAFF. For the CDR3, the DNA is TGTGCCAGCAGCCCAGGGACAGGGATTACTGAAGCTTTCTTT.

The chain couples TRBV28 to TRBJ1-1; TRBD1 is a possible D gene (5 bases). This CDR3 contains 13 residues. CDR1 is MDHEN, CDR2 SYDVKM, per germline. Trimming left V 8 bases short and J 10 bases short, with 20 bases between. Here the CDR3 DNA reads TGTGCCAGCCATCCGGAGATTGGGGGGAGAGCTTTCTTT. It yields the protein CASHPEIGGRAFF.

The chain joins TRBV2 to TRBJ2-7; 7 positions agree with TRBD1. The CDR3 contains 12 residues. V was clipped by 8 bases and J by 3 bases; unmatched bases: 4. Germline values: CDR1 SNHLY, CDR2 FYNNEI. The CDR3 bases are TGTGCCAGCGGTACAGGGGACTACGAGCAGTACTTC. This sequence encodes CASGTGDYEQYF.

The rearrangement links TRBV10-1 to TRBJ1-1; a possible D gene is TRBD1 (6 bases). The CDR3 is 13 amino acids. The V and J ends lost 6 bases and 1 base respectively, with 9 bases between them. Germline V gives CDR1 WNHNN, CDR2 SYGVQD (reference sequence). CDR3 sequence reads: CASSADRNTEAFF. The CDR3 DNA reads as TGCGCCAGCAGCGCGGACAGGAACACTGAAGCTTTCTTT.

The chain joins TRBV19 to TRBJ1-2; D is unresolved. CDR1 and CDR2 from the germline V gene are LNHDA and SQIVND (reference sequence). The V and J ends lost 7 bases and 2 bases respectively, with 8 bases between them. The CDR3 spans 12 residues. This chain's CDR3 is CASTDNNYGYTF. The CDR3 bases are TGTGCCAGTACCGACAACAACTATGGCTACACCTTC.

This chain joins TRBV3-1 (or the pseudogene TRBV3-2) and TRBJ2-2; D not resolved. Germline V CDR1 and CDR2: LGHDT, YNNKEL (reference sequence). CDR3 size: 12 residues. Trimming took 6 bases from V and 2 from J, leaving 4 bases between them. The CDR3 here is CASRSNTGELFF. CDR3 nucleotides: TGTGCCAGCAGATCAAACACCGGGGAGCTGTTTTTT.